These T cell receptor beta chains were read from a single sample in a study of blood T cell repertoires in COVID-19. Profiled with immunoSEQ multiplex PCR; TCRdb holds only in-frame clones, not every one. The table records under 35,000 clones, approximately 80% of them present only once. Sequencing input: peripheral blood. These receptors were collected from an elderly man with acute or convalescent COVID-19. Both conserved end residues are part of each CDR3. Fields, in order: V gene, D gene, J gene, clone size, CDR3 protein, CDR3 DNA. A D gene is named only where the DNA matches it firmly. Rows may omit the clone size; those that give it use once, few, many or a size class.

TRBV30	TRBD2	TRBJ2-1	hyperexpanded	CAWSGEGLAGVGYNEQFF	TGTGCCTGGAGTGGAGAGGGACTAGCGGGAGTGGGCTACAATGAGCAGTTCTTC
TRBV13	TRBD1	TRBJ1-2	.	CASRIQGRIYGYTF	TGTGCCAGCCGGATACAGGGGAGGATCTATGGCTACACCTTC
TRBV11-2	TRBD2	TRBJ2-5	.	CASSLDLTGGMETQYF	TGTGCCAGCAGCTTAGATCTGACGGGAGGGATGGAGACCCAGTACTTC
TRBV7-9	TRBD2	TRBJ2-3	.	CASIPLALSTDTQYF	TGTGCCAGCATTCCACTAGCGCTTAGCACAGATACGCAGTATTTT
TRBV9	TRBD2	TRBJ2-5	.	CASSVGLAGGKETQYF	TGTGCCAGCAGCGTCGGCCTAGCGGGAGGTAAAGAGACCCAGTACTTC
TRBV2	.	TRBJ1-3	.	CASSESTGDFGNTIYF	TGTGCCAGCAGTGAATCGACGGGAGATTTTGGAAACACCATATATTTT
TRBV7-3	.	TRBJ2-2	.	CASSPLVNTGELFF	TGTGCCAGCAGCCCTTTAGTGAACACCGGGGAGCTGTTTTTT
TRBV24-1	.	TRBJ2-1	.	CATSDPPRVNEQFF	TGTGCCACCAGTGACCCCCCGAGGGTCAATGAGCAGTTCTTC
TRBV5-4	TRBD2	TRBJ2-7	.	CASTVGTSGYEQYF	TGTGCCAGCACCGTGGGGACTAGCGGATACGAGCAGTACTTC
TRBV5-1	TRBD2	TRBJ2-7	.	CASSRGAGETTEQYF	TGCGCCAGCAGCAGGGGAGCGGGAGAGACGACCGAGCAGTACTTC
TRBV11-2	TRBD2	TRBJ2-1	.	CASSRGLADFNEQFF	TGTGCCAGCAGCCGGGGACTAGCGGATTTCAATGAGCAGTTCTTC
TRBV2	.	TRBJ1-2	.	CASSYRDYGYTF	TGTGCCAGCAGTTACAGGGACTATGGCTACACCTTC
TRBV5-1	TRBD2	TRBJ2-1	.	CASTASGGEQFF	TGCGCCAGCACGGCTAGCGGAGGTGAGCAGTTCTTC
TRBV27	.	TRBJ2-5	.	CASSLGSGPTEQETQYF	TGTGCCAGCAGTTTAGGCTCAGGCCCGACAGAACAAGAGACCCAGTACTTC
TRBV5-6	.	TRBJ2-7	.	CASSVGLSYEQYF	TGTGCCAGCAGCGTGGGGCTGTCCTACGAGCAGTACTTC
TRBV11-2	.	TRBJ2-1	.	CASSLNTGTNIHEQFF	TGTGCCAGCAGCTTAAATACCGGGACAAATATCCATGAGCAGTTCTTC
TRBV18	TRBD1	TRBJ1-2	.	CASSPDRGGYTF	TGTGCCAGCTCGCCGGACAGGGGTGGCTACACCTTC
TRBV29-1	.	TRBJ1-1	.	CSVEVGGGTEAFF	TGCAGCGTTGAAGTTGGGGGGGGCACTGAAGCTTTCTTT
TRBV18	TRBD2	TRBJ2-1	.	CASSPSTLAVSPIEQFF	TGTGCCAGCTCACCGTCAACCCTAGCGGTCTCACCAATCGAGCAGTTCTTC
TRBV3-1/TRBV3-2	.	TRBJ1-3	.	CASSRQDSALGDTIYF	TGTGCCAGCAGCCGCCAAGACAGTGCACTTGGGGACACCATATATTTT
TRBV7-2	.	TRBJ1-2	.	CASSLDGNYGYTF	TGTGCCAGCAGCTTAGACGGGAACTATGGCTACACCTTC
TRBV4-1	TRBD2	TRBJ2-7	.	CASSQPSGGRSYEQYF	TGCGCCAGCAGCCAACCTAGCGGAGGCCGATCCTACGAGCAGTACTTC
TRBV6-2/TRBV6-3	.	TRBJ1-5	.	CASSLGQGWLGNQPQHF	TGTGCCAGCAGTTTGGGGCAGGGATGGCTCGGCAATCAGCCCCAGCATTTT
TRBV6-5	.	TRBJ1-4	.	CASSSYPIATNEKLFF	TGTGCCAGCAGTTCTTACCCTATTGCAACTAATGAAAAACTGTTTTTT
TRBV5-1	.	TRBJ1-1	few	CASSLDRMNTEAFF	TGCGCCAGCAGCTTGGACAGAATGAACACTGAAGCTTTCTTT
TRBV6-5	.	TRBJ1-6	once	CAIVRSSYNSPLHF	TGTGCCATTGTACGGAGCTCCTATAATTCACCCCTCCACTTT
TRBV5-6	.	TRBJ1-6	.	CASSFFIYNSPLHF	TGTGCCAGCAGCTTTTTCATCTATAATTCACCCCTCCACTTT
TRBV27	TRBD1	TRBJ2-7	once	CASRIQGARDQYEQYF	TGTGCCAGCAGAATACAGGGGGCCCGCGACCAATACGAGCAGTACTTC
TRBV7-8	.	TRBJ2-7	.	CASSLFQGVDEQYF	TGTGCCAGCAGCTTATTCCAGGGTGTGGACGAGCAGTACTTC
TRBV3-1/TRBV3-2	.	TRBJ1-1	.	CASSSTGNTEAFF	TGTGCCAGCAGCTCCACAGGGAACACTGAAGCTTTCTTT
TRBV11-3	.	TRBJ2-1	.	CASSLGASRYNEQFF	TGTGCCAGCAGCTTAGGAGCTAGCAGATACAATGAGCAGTTCTTC
TRBV7-9	.	TRBJ2-3	.	CASSPGTFASTDTQYF	TGTGCCAGCAGCCCGGGGACTTTCGCTAGCACAGATACGCAGTATTTT
TRBV18	TRBD1	TRBJ1-5	.	CASSLGTGRIQPQHF	TGTGCCAGCTCACTCGGGACAGGGAGAATTCAGCCCCAGCATTTT
TRBV20-1	.	TRBJ1-2	few	CSASIHNYGYTF	TGCAGTGCTAGTATTCATAACTATGGCTACACCTTC
TRBV3-1/TRBV3-2	.	TRBJ2-4	.	CASSRLTSPKNIQYF	TGTGCCAGCAGCCGCCTTACTAGCCCCAAAAACATTCAGTACTTC
TRBV6-2/TRBV6-3	.	TRBJ2-2	.	CASSYVSSGELFF	TGTGCCAGCAGTTACGTATCTTCCGGGGAGCTGTTTTTT
TRBV21-1	.	TRBJ1-4	.	CASSKAPGTGDEKLFF	TGTGCCAGCAGCAAAGCTCCCGGGACAGGGGATGAAAAACTGTTTTTT
TRBV6-6	.	TRBJ2-1	.	CASRGGAYNEQFF	TGTGCCAGTAGAGGGGGGGCCTACAATGAGCAGTTCTTC
TRBV23-1	.	TRBJ2-2	.	CASSQSVTQENTGELFF	TGCGCCAGCAGTCAATCGGTGACGCAGGAGAACACCGGGGAGCTGTTTTTT
TRBV4-3	.	TRBJ2-7	few	CASSQESGYVYEQYF	TGCGCCAGCAGCCAAGAATCAGGGTATGTCTACGAGCAGTACTTC
TRBV6-2/TRBV6-3	.	TRBJ2-7	.	CASSYPRLESSYEQYF	TGTGCCAGCAGTTACCCCCGACTAGAAAGCTCCTACGAGCAGTACTTC
TRBV5-6	TRBD1	TRBJ1-5	.	CASSLGTGGLGQPQHF	TGTGCCAGCAGCTTGGGGACAGGGGGCTTAGGCCAGCCCCAGCATTTT